A single sample gave rise to the 15 T cell receptor beta chains below, sequenced in a study of T cell responses to AZD1222 COVID-19 vaccine. Only in-frame clones appear in the TCRdb table, and some are missing; sequencing was by immunoSEQ multiplex PCR. The sample holds around 100,000 clones, approximately 90% seen once. Sample: peripheral blood, taken on day 0 of AZD1222 vaccination. Receptor source: an adult in good health.

The CDR3 nucleotides read TGTGCCAGCAGTCCTTGGACAGACTATAATTCACCCCTCCACTTT. Translated: CASSPWTDYNSPLHF. The chain joins TRBV28 to TRBJ1-6; weak D call: TRBD1 (6 bases). This CDR3 contains 15 residues. With 5 bases removed from V and 3 bases from J, the gap between germline ends came to 11 bases. From germline, CDR1 is MDHEN and CDR2 SYDVKM.

The chain uses TRBV2 and TRBJ1-5, with D tentatively TRBD1 (6 bases). This CDR3 region has 16 residues. The ends were cut back, 5 bases at V and 11 bases at J, with 25 bases in the middle. Looked up from germline, CDR1 is SNHLY and CDR2 is FYNNEI. The CDR3 DNA follows: TGTGCCAGCAGTCGCGGGAACTTAGGGAGGGGGGAATCCCAGCATTTT. As protein: CASSRGNLGRGESQHF. The entire variable domain, with the rest obtained from reference TRBV2 and TRBJ1-5, is as follows: EPEVTQTPSHQVTQMGQEVILRCVPISNHLYFYWYRQILGQKVEFLVSFYNNEISEKSEIFDDQFSVERPDGSNFTLKIRSTKLEDSAMYFCASSRGNLGRGESQHFGDGTRLSIL.

This rearrangement joins TRBV3-1 (or the pseudogene TRBV3-2) to TRBJ2-7; 13 nucleotides match TRBD2. Germline lookup yields CDR1 LGHDT and CDR2 YNNKEL (reference sequence). V lost 2 bases, J lost 2 bases, and 3 bases stayed unmatched. The CDR3 consists of 16 residues. CDR3 in amino acids: CASSQWTSGSPYEQYF. CDR3 DNA: TGTGCCAGCAGCCAATGGACTAGCGGGAGTCCCTACGAGCAGTACTTC.

CDR3 sequence (DNA): TGTGCCAGCAGATCAGACAGTCCCCCCTACGAGCAGTACTTC. Translated: CASRSDSPPYEQYF. The chain is built from TRBV7-2 and TRBJ2-7; D perhaps matches TRBD1 (5 bases). There are 14 residues in the CDR3. Trimming removed 6 bases from V and 2 bases from J, with 14 bases in between. Germline CDR1 SGHTA, CDR2 FQGNSA.

The chain employs TRBV7-9 and TRBJ1-3; 8 bases map to TRBD1. V shed 7 bases and J 9 bases; nucleotides not matched to a gene: 14. The CDR3 is made up of 15 amino acids. CDR1 and CDR2 from the germline V gene are SEHNR and FQNEAQ (reference sequence). CDR3 loop: CASIGQGVIGGTIYF. The CDR3 coding sequence is TGTGCCAGCATTGGACAGGGCGTTATTGGTGGCACCATATATTTT.

This chain joins TRBV5-4 and TRBJ1-4; D is perhaps TRBD1 (5 bases). The V and J ends lost 1 base and 0 bases respectively, with 13 bases between them. The germline V gene encodes CDR1 SGHNT and CDR2 YYREEE (reference sequence). This CDR3 has 17 residues. The CDR3 is CASSLWGGSATNEKLFF. The CDR3 coding sequence is TGTGCCAGCAGCTTGTGGGGGGGATCGGCAACTAATGAAAAACTGTTTTTT.

The V gene is TRBV29-1, the J gene TRBJ1-1; unclear D gene. CDR1 is SQVTM and CDR2 is ANQGSEA in the germline V gene. Trimming removed 2 bases at V and 3 bases at J, with 10 bases between. The CDR3 totals 13 residues. Here the CDR3 reads CSVETGEHTEAFF. CDR3 in DNA: TGCAGCGTTGAAACCGGAGAACACACTGAAGCTTTCTTT.

The rearrangement links TRBV9 to TRBJ2-1; a weak D match, TRBD2 (5 bases). This CDR3 is 17 amino acids long. V gave up 1 base and J gave up 3 bases, with 17 bases separating them. Germline loops: CDR1 SGDLS, CDR2 YYNGEE. The CDR3 protein is CASSVTPRGPFYNEQFF. The CDR3 bases are TGTGCCAGCAGCGTAACCCCCCGCGGGCCATTCTACAATGAGCAGTTCTTC.

This clone has a single count. In DNA form, the CDR3 reads TGTGCCAGCAGTGAAAGGGGGTATAGCAATCAGCCCCAGCATTTT. Its translation is CASSERGYSNQPQHF. The chain is built from TRBV6-1 and TRBJ1-5; possibly TRBD1 for D (6 bases). Trimming took 2 bases from V and 0 from J, leaving 8 bases between them. From germline, CDR1 is MNHNS and CDR2 SASEGT. CDR3 length: 15 amino acids.

The chain uses TRBV18 and TRBJ2-6; TRBD1 aligns across 7 bases. The ends lost 6 bases at V and 0 bases at J; junction bases unmatched: 8. Germline CDR1 reads KGHSH; CDR2 reads LQKENI. CDR3 length: 17 amino acids. CDR3 DNA sequence: TGTGCCAGCTCTCCTGGACAGGCAAGCTCTGGGGCCAACGTCCTGACTTTC. Translating gives CASSPGQASSGANVLTF.

The rearrangement uses TRBV30 and TRBJ2-5; TRBD1 agrees at 7 bases. Germline V lookup: CDR1 GTSNPN, CDR2 SVGIG (reference sequence). Trimming removed 2 bases from V and 1 base from J; junction bases left unmatched: 4. This CDR3 has 14 residues. CDR3 sequence (DNA): TGTGCCTGGAGTAGGGGACAGCTCCAAGAGACCCAGTACTTC. Translating gives CAWSRGQLQETQYF.

This chain connects TRBV24-1 to TRBJ1-4, with no clear D. V shed 3 bases and J shed 8 bases, with 0 bases lying between them. From germline, CDR1 is KGHDR and CDR2 SFDVKD. This CDR3 contains 10 residues. Here the CDR3 DNA reads TGTGCCACCAGTGATGAAAAACTGTTTTTT. This gives the protein CATSDEKLFF.

This chain links TRBV3-1 (or the pseudogene TRBV3-2) with TRBJ2-1; D gene ambiguous. The CDR3 sequence is 18 residues long. Trimming pared 0 bases from V and 1 base from J, leaving 16 bases between. Per the germline V gene, CDR1 is LGHDT and CDR2 is YNNKEL (reference sequence). The CDR3 nucleotides read TGTGCCAGCAGCCAAGACCAAACGGGCAGGTTATCCTACAATGAGCAGTTCTTC. As protein: CASSQDQTGRLSYNEQFF.

In DNA, the CDR3 is TGTGCCAGCAGTTACTTTAGCGGCGCAGCGGGAAACATTCAGTACTTC. This sequence encodes CASSYFSGAAGNIQYF. The V call is TRBV6-5, the J call TRBJ2-4, with D possibly TRBD2 on 6 matching bases. CDR1 MNHEY and CDR2 SVGAGI come from the germline V gene. V dropped 1 base and J dropped 6 bases, with 16 bases sitting between them. The CDR3 loop spans 16 amino acids.

This clone appeared once. The chain couples TRBV2 to TRBJ2-7, with D perhaps matching TRBD1 (6 bases). Germline V gene lookup returns CDR1 SNHLY and CDR2 FYNNEI. There are 13 residues in the CDR3. The ends were cut back, 4 bases at V and 4 bases at J, with 11 bases in the middle. The CDR3 DNA is TGTGCCAGCAGTGGGACAGAACAGTACGAGCAGTACTTC. It codes for CASSGTEQYEQYF.